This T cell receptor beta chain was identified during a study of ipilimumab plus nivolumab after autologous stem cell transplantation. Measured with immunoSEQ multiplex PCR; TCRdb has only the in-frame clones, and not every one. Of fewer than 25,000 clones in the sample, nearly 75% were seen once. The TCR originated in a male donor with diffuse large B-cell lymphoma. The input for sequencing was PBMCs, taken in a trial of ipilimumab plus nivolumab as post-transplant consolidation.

CDR3 DNA: TGTGCTAGTGGTCCCGGGACAGGGGAGGGTGGCTACACCTTC. Its translation is CASGPGTGEGGYTF. The rearrangement links TRBV12-5 to TRBJ1-2; 10 nucleotides agree with TRBD1. Per the germline V gene, CDR1 is LGHNT and CDR2 is FRNRAP. CDR3 length equals 14 residues. The V and J ends lost 5 bases and 7 bases, in that order; junction bases with no gene match: 7.